The T cell receptor (beta chain) under discussion was sequenced for a study of OX40 agonist ivuxolimab in advanced cancers. Study details: Enrollees could have had prior anti-PD-1, anti-PD-L1 or anti-CTLA-4 therapy, which about 40% had received.

Whole-study results and caveats: Partly responding patients at 0.1-3.0 mg/kg showed some of the smallest clonal expansion.

In regard to this clone: Its antigen is undetermined.

Blood got drawn at baseline, again on cycle 4 day 1, and then on cycle 7 day 1. Method: immunoSEQ multiplex PCR; TCRdb's copy keeps in-frame clones and lacks some. The sample holds tens of thousands of clones, over 75% seen once. The CDR3 is made up of 14 amino acids. The germline V gene has CDR1 LNHDA and CDR2 SQIVND (reference sequence). Trimming left V 0 bases short and J 5 bases short, with 10 bases between. This clonotype was sampled from an adult with an advanced solid tumor such as melanoma, head and neck, liver or kidney cancer. The material was CD4+ or CD8+ T cells sorted from blood, obtained in a trial of the OX40 agonist ivuxolimab. The V call is TRBV19, the J call TRBJ1-2; tentative D call: TRBD1 (6 bases). DNA of the CDR3: TGTGCCAGTAGTATAGAACAGGGACGGTATGGCTACACCTTC. It translates to CASSIEQGRYGYTF.